This T cell receptor (beta chain) is from a study of identical twins. Study-level findings and limits: Memory repertoires lacked the insertion deficit that abundant cord blood beta clonotypes showed. Cross-sectional statistical analysis was relied on for the conclusions, without the same donors being followed. Beta out-of-frame sequences displayed a weaker excess of sharing between twins.

This clonotype was seen many times. As yet, its antigen is unknown. The length of the CDR3 is 11 residues. Looked up from germline, CDR1 is DFQATT and CDR2 is SNEGSKA (reference sequence). One entry per CDR3 protein, called by TCRdb with MiXCR from the 5' RACE reads. This table has more than 600,000 distinct CDR3 sequences, around a sixth appearing once. These data were also reused for a study on T cells expressing NK-cell markers. As that report states: Each of 6 or 7 donors carried dominant NKG2C+ clonotypes accounting for about 1.0-7.0% of CD8+ T cells.

The sequence came from a woman aged 18-30 years in good health. Sequenced material: PBMCs. The V gene is TRBV20-1, the J gene TRBJ1-1, with D hard to call. This CDR3 is CGILLNTEAFF. The CDR3 bases are TGCGGGATACTGTTGAACACTGAAGCTTTCTTT.